These 12 T cell receptor beta chains share one sample of origin, sequenced in a study of regulatory T cells in long-lasting Graves disease. Time point defined: persistent/refractory GD, antithyroid drugs over 5 years with positive TRAb. Following extraction of RNA from PBMCs, that RNA was used to make the TCR library. With iRepertoire HTBI primers and Arm-PCR of CDR3 regions, TCR beta libraries were built. TCRdb recomputed calls from the multiplex PCR reads with MiXCR, one row per CDR3 protein. The repertoire includes roughly 360,000 distinct CDR3 sequences, 20% to 25% of them detected once, and around 30% sits in the top ten. Source: peripheral blood mononuclear cells (PBMCs), taken when the disease was refractory, from a patient treated with antithyroid drugs. These receptors were taken from a woman aged 40 to 49 with Graves disease.

The chain employs TRBV18 and TRBJ1-5; no firm D call. Germline V CDR1 and CDR2: KGHSH, LQKENI. This CDR3 is 15 amino acids long. V lost 6 bases and J 2 bases, leaving 14 bases between the germline ends. CDR3 sequence: CASSPGPGGNQPQHF. The CDR3 region has the DNA TGTGCCAGCTCCCCGGGCCCGGGAGGCAATCAGCCCCAGCATTTT.

This clonotype was counted many times. This chain links TRBV28 with TRBJ1-4; D unclear. V lost 2 bases, J lost 0 bases, and 10 bases lay in between. The CDR3 runs 16 residues. Germline-derived CDR1 and CDR2 are MDHEN and SYDVKM. DNA of the CDR3: TGTGCCAGCAGTTTACCCGGGGATGCAACTAATGAAAAACTGTTTTTT. This codes for CASSLPGDATNEKLFF.

This clonotype was seen repeatedly, ten times or more. The chain links TRBV28 to TRBJ1-6, with TRBD1 matching over 10 bases. Germline CDR1 and CDR2: MDHEN and SYDVKM. The CDR3 has 15 residues. Trimming took 6 bases from V and 9 from J; bases not matched to a gene: 8. The DNA for the CDR3 is TGTGCCAGCAGCGACAGGGGGCGAGATGGTTCACCCCTCCACTTT. Protein sequence: CASSDRGRDGSPLHF.

In its sample, this clonotype was seen many times. The V and J genes are TRBV15 and TRBJ2-7; D not certain. V shed 5 bases and J shed 5 bases, with 22 bases lying between them. CDR1 and CDR2 from the germline V gene are LNHNV and YYDKDF (reference sequence). The CDR3 is 16 residues long. The CDR3 DNA reads TGTGCCACCAGCCTCGCACCTCCGGGCCCCATCCACGAGCAGTACTTC. It yields the protein CATSLAPPGPIHEQYF. Using reference TRBV15 and TRBJ2-7 for the parts outside the CDR3, the full variable domain is DAMVIQNPRYQVTQFGKPVTLSCSQTLNHNVMYWYQQKSSQAPKLLFHYYDKDFNNEADTPDNFQSRRPNTSFCFLDIRSPGLGDTAMYLCATSLAPPGPIHEQYFGPGTRLTVT.

This clonotype was seen only a few times. The chain is built from TRBV6-1 and TRBJ2-4, with 8 bases fitting TRBD2. CDR1 and CDR2 (germline): MNHNS, SASEGT. The trim removed 5 bases at V and 0 bases at J, leaving 9 bases unmatched. The CDR3 is made up of 17 amino acids. Written as DNA, the CDR3 is TGTGCCAGCAGTAGCCGGGGGGGGGCGGTAGCCAAAAACATTCAGTACTTC. It yields the protein CASSSRGGAVAKNIQYF.

The V gene is TRBV20-1, the J gene TRBJ2-7, with a weak D call TRBD1 (5 bases). V was pared by 0 bases and J by 1 base, with 10 bases between. The germline gives CDR1 DFQATT, CDR2 SNEGSKA (reference sequence). This CDR3 is 14 amino acids long. CDR3 in amino acids: CSARDSGLSYEQYF. CDR3 nucleotides: TGCAGTGCTAGAGACTCAGGGTTGTCCTACGAGCAGTACTTC.

This clonotype appeared many times. The chain uses TRBV28 and TRBJ2-7; unclear D gene. The V gene's germline CDR1 is MDHEN and CDR2 SYDVKM. This CDR3 is built from 13 residues. Trimming stripped 3 bases from V and 0 bases from J, with 6 bases between. The CDR3 DNA is TGTGCCAGCAGTTTGTACAGCTCCTACGAGCAGTACTTC. Translation: CASSLYSSYEQYF.

This clonotype has a count of ten or more. The V call is TRBV5-1, the J call TRBJ1-1; possibly TRBD1 for D (6 bases). Germline V lookup: CDR1 SGHRS, CDR2 YFSETQ. V lost 0 bases, J lost 14 bases, and 17 bases lay in between. The CDR3 runs 13 residues. The CDR3 sequence: CASSLVETGLVFF. The CDR3 DNA follows: TGCGCCAGCAGCTTGGTGGAGACAGGCTTAGTATTCTTT.

This rearrangement joins TRBV7-9 to TRBJ2-5; no clear D. The germline V gene has CDR1 SEHNR and CDR2 FQNEAQ (reference sequence). V was shortened by 0 bases and J by 1 base, with 6 bases between the two germline ends. The CDR3 runs 14 residues. This chain's CDR3 is CASSLADIQETQYF. The DNA of the CDR3 is TGTGCCAGCAGCTTAGCGGATATCCAAGAGACCCAGTACTTC.

The rearrangement uses TRBV7-8 and TRBJ1-2; TRBD1 might be the D (5 bases). Trimming stripped 0 bases from V and 0 bases from J, with 8 bases between. The CDR3 contains 15 residues. The V gene's germline CDR1 is SGHVS and CDR2 FQNEAQ. CDR3 DNA sequence: TGTGCCAGCAGCTTAGCGCGGGGGACTAACTATGGCTACACCTTC. As protein: CASSLARGTNYGYTF.

V gene TRBV3-1 combines with J gene TRBJ1-3; D gene unclear. The CDR3 contains 14 residues. In germline, CDR1 is LGHDT, CDR2 YNNKEL (reference sequence). The V end was cut by 1 base, the J end by 1 base, with 5 bases between. The chain's CDR3 is CASSQVDSGNTIYF. The CDR3 region has the DNA TGTGCCAGCAGCCAAGTGGATTCTGGAAACACCATATATTTT. Filled out from reference TRBV3-1 and TRBJ1-3, the complete variable domain reads DTAVSQTPKYLVTQMGNDKSIKCEQNLGHDTMYWYKQDSKKFLKIMFSYNNKELIINETVPNRFSPKSPDKAHLNLHINSLELGDSAVYFCASSQVDSGNTIYFGEGSWLTVV.

V gene TRBV3-1 combines with J gene TRBJ1-1; D is possibly TRBD1 (6 bases). The CDR3 has 15 amino acids. Looked up from germline, CDR1 is LGHDT and CDR2 is YNNKEL (reference sequence). Trimming cost V 4 bases and J 0 bases, with 12 bases left between them. CDR3 sequence: CASSPTGLMNTEAFF. DNA for the CDR3: TGTGCCAGCAGCCCAACAGGGCTAATGAACACTGAAGCTTTCTTT.